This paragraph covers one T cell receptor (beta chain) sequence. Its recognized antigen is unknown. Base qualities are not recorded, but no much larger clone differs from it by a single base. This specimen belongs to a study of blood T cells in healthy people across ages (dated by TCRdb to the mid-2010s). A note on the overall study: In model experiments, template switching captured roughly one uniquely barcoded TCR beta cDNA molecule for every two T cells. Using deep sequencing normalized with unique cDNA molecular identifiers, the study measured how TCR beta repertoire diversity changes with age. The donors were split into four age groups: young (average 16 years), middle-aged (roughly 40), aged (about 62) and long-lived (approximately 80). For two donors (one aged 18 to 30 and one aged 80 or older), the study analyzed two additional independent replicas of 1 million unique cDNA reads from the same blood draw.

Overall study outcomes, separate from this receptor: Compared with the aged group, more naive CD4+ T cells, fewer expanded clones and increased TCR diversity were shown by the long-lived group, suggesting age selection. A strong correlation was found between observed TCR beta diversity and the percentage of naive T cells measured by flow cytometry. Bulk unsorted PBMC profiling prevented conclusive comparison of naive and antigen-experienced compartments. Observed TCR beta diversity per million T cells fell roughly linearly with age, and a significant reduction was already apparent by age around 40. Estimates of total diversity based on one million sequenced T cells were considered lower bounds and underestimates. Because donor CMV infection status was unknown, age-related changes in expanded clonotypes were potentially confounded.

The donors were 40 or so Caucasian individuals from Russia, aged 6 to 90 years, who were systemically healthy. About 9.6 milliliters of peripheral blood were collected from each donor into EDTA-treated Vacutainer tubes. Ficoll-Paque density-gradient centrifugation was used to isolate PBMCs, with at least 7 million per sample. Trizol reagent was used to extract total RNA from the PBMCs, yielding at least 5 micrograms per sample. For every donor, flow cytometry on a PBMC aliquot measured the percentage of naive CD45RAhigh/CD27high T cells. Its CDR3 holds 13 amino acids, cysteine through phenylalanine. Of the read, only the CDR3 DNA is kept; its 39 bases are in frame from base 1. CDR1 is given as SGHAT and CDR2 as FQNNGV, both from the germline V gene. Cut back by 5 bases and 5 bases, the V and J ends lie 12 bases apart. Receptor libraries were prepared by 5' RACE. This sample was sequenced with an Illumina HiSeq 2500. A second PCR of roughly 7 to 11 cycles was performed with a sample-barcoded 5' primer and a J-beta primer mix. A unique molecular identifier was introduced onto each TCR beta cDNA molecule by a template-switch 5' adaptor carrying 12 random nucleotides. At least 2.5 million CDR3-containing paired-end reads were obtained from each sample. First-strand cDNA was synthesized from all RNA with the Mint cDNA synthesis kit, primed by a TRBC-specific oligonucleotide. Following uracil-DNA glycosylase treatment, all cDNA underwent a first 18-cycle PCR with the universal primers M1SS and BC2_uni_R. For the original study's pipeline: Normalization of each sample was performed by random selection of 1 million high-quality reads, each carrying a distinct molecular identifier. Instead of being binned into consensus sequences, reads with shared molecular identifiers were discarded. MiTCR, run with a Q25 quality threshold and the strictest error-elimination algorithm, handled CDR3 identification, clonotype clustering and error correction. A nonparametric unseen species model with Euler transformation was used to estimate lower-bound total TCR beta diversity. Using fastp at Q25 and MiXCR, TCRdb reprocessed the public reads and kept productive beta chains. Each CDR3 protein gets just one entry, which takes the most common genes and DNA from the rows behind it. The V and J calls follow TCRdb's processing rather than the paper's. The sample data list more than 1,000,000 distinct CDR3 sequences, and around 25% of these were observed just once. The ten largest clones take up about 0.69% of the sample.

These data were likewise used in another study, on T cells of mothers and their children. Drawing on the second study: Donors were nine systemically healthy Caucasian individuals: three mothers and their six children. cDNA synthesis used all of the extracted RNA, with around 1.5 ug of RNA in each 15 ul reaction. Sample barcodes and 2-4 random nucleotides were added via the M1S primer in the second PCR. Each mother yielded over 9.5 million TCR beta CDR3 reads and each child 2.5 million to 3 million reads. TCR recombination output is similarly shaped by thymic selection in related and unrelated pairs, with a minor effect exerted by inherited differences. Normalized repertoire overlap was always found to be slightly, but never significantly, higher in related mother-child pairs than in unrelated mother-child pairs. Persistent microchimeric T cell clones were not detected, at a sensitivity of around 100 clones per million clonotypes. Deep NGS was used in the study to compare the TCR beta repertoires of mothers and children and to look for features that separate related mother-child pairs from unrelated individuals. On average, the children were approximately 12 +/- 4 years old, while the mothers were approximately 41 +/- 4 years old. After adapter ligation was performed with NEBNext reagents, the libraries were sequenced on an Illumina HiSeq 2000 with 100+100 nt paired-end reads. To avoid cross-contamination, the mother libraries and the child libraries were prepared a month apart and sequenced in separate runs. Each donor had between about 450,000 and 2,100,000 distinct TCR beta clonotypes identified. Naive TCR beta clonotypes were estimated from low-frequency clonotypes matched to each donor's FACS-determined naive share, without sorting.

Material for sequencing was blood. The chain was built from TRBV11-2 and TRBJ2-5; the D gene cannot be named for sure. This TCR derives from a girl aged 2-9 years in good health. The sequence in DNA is TGTGCCAGCAGCCGGGCCGTGGGGGAGACCCAGTACTTC. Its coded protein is CASSRAVGETQYF.